This entry is about one TCR beta chain. These data are taken from a study of CD8 T cells in Susac syndrome. RNA was extracted with the RNeasy kit, and a quantity of roughly 0.45 to 1 ug was reverse transcribed using random hexamers. TCRdb analysed the immunoSEQ multiplex PCR reads with MiXCR anew, one entry per CDR3 protein. The data contain about 160,000 distinct CDR3 sequences, 95% to 97% of them singletons. From germline, CDR1 is DFQATT and CDR2 SNEGSKA (reference sequence). With V trimmed by 6 bases and J by 8 bases, 14 bases remained unmatched. The CDR3 is 16 amino acids. The material sequenced was CD4+ T cells from PBMCs. The rearrangement links TRBV20-1 to TRBJ2-1; TRBD1 matches 12 bases. The source is a human donor with Susac syndrome. CDR3 loop: CSAESPGQGARDEQFF. CDR3 nucleotides: TGCAGTGCGGAATCTCCGGGACAGGGGGCCCGCGATGAGCAGTTCTTC.